This passage covers 26 T cell receptor beta chains from one sample sequenced in a study of T-cell memory formation after mild COVID-19 (dated by TCRdb to the early 2020s). Preparation of the library involved 5' RACE. The instrument given in TCRdb is Illumina NovaSeq 6000. TCRdb trimmed public reads at Q25 via fastp, called clones via MiXCR and kept in-frame beta chains. Under each unique CDR3 protein, matching rows form one entry showing the most common genes and DNA. The sample table records under 400,000 distinct CDR3 sequences; 25% to 30% of these occur just once. Jointly, the top ten make up roughly 14% of the sample. Sequencing input: PBMCs or a T cell subset sorted from them (not recorded which). The receptors derive from an adult woman who had mild COVID-19 (a few samples of this study predate the infection). The sample titles of this study are shuffled in the database, so cell type and time point are left out; the donor was told from shared clones.

This chain joins TRBV12-3 or TRBV12-4 and TRBJ2-1; 8 positions match TRBD2. V gave up 5 bases and J gave up 7 bases; unmatched junction bases: 7. The CDR3 length is 14 residues. The CDR3 region has the DNA TGTGCCAGCAGTCTCAGTAGCGGGGCGAATGAGCAGTTCTTC. Its translation: CASSLSSGANEQFF.

This chain links TRBV4-3 with TRBJ2-3; D not certain. The CDR3 is 15 residues long. Trimming stripped 0 bases from V and 2 bases from J, with 9 bases between. The germline V gene has CDR1 LGHNA and CDR2 YSLEER. The CDR3 DNA sequence: TGCGCCAGCAGCCAAGATAATGGCCCCACAGATACGCAGTATTTT. This sequence encodes CASSQDNGPTDTQYF.

This clonotype was counted between two and nine times. CDR3 coding DNA: TGTGCCAGCAGCGGGGGGACGGTGAACACTGAAGCTTTCTTT. Its protein product is CASSGGTVNTEAFF. The rearrangement uses TRBV7-9 and TRBJ1-1; D perhaps matches TRBD1 (5 bases). V was pared by 5 bases and J by 0 bases, with 10 bases between. The CDR3 covers 14 residues. CDR1 and CDR2 from the germline V gene are SEHNR and FQNEAQ (reference sequence).

The CDR3 DNA sequence: TGCAGTGCGGGACTAGCGGAAGACAATGAGCAGTTCTTC. It translates to CSAGLAEDNEQFF. This chain uses TRBV20-1 with TRBJ2-1, with 11 bases fitting TRBD2. The V gene's germline CDR1 is DFQATT and CDR2 SNEGSKA (reference sequence). V shed 6 bases, J shed 5 bases, and the junction held 3 bases outside the gene matches. The CDR3 consists of 13 residues.

The chain recombines TRBV5-4 with TRBJ2-2, with TRBD2 identical over 7 bases. J gave up 4 bases and V 5 bases, and 11 bases lay outside the gene matches. CDR1 and CDR2 from the germline V gene are SGHNT and YYREEE (reference sequence). CDR3 length equals 16 residues. The CDR3 loop is CASSPYRPGGTGELFF. CDR3 nucleotide sequence: TGTGCCAGCAGTCCCTACCGTCCGGGGGGCACCGGGGAGCTGTTTTTT.

V and J are TRBV10-3 and TRBJ2-5, with a possible D match to TRBD2 (7 bases). CDR3 length: 14 amino acids. In germline, CDR1 is ENHRY, CDR2 SYGVKD. Trimming pared 2 bases from V and 2 bases from J, leaving 9 bases between. The CDR3 reads CAISERGAQETQYF. The CDR3 nucleotides read TGTGCCATCAGTGAGCGGGGGGCTCAAGAGACCCAGTACTTC.

The rearrangement uses TRBV3-1 and TRBJ2-5; TRBD1 matches at 9 bases. Germline values: CDR1 LGHDT, CDR2 YNNKEL (reference sequence). The CDR3 sequence is 16 residues long. The junction had 9 bases not matched to a gene; V was cut back by 3 bases and J by 4 bases. CDR3 loop: CASSHGGTGFGETQYF. The CDR3 DNA reads TGTGCCAGCAGCCACGGTGGGACAGGGTTTGGAGAGACCCAGTACTTC.

The rearrangement links TRBV20-1 to TRBJ2-5, with D perhaps TRBD2 (6 bases). The germline V and J ends were trimmed by 6 bases and 5 bases, with 28 bases remaining between them. This CDR3 has 17 residues. CDR1 and CDR2 from the germline V gene are DFQATT and SNEGSKA (reference sequence). CDR3 DNA sequence: TGCAGTGCAAACCTGAAAGGCGGTAGCGGCAGCGGGGAGACCCAGTACTTC. Translation: CSANLKGGSGSGETQYF.

This clonotype turned up a few times. The V gene is TRBV10-3, the J gene TRBJ2-5, with 9 bases lining up with TRBD2. This CDR3 has 13 amino acids. The V and J ends lost 6 bases and 4 bases, in that order; junction bases with no gene match: 3. Germline CDR1 is ENHRY and CDR2 is SYGVKD. CDR3 residues: CAISLTSGETQYF. The CDR3 region has the DNA TGTGCCATCAGCTTGACTAGCGGAGAGACCCAGTACTTC.

The chain carries TRBV12-3 or TRBV12-4 and TRBJ2-7, with a tentative D call TRBD2 (7 bases). CDR3 length: 14 amino acids. V was cut by 3 bases and J by 2 bases, with 11 bases left in between. In nucleotides, the CDR3 is TGTGCCAGCAGTTTTGGGAGGGACACCTACGAGCAGTACTTC. The encoded protein is CASSFGRDTYEQYF.

This clonotype was seen only once. The chain recombines TRBV11-2 with TRBJ1-1, with D unresolved. Trimming removed 1 base at V and 7 bases at J, with 16 bases between. Germline V gene data show CDR1 as SGHAT and CDR2 as FQNNGV. There are 15 residues in the CDR3. The CDR3 nucleotides read TGTGCCAGCAGCTTAGGGGAATTTTTTGACGGTGAAGCTTTCTTT. It encodes CASSLGEFFDGEAFF.

The V call is TRBV11-2, the J call TRBJ2-7; 10 bases are a match to TRBD1. The CDR3 contains 15 residues. Trimming removed 5 bases from V and 3 bases from J; junction bases left unmatched: 7. Germline loops: CDR1 SGHAT, CDR2 FQNNGV. CDR3: CASSLGDRGGYEQYF. CDR3 in DNA: TGTGCCAGCAGCCTAGGGGACAGGGGCGGCTACGAGCAGTACTTC. The entire variable domain, with the rest obtained from reference TRBV11-2 and TRBJ2-7, is as follows: EAGVAQSPRYKIIEKRQSVAFWCNPISGHATLYWYQQILGQGPKLLIQFQNNGVVDDSQLPKDRFSAERLKGVDSTLKIQPAKLEDSAVYLCASSLGDRGGYEQYFGPGTRLTVT.

The J gene is TRBJ2-1, the V gene TRBV12-3 or TRBV12-4; 12 bases are a match to TRBD2. The CDR3 extends over 16 amino acids. Unmatched junction bases numbered 5, after V lost 3 bases and J lost 5 bases. Here the CDR3 reads CASSLPTSGRDNEQFF. The CDR3 DNA follows: TGTGCCAGCAGTTTGCCGACTAGCGGGAGAGACAATGAGCAGTTCTTC.

The chain uses TRBV19 and TRBJ1-1; D is unclear. Germline CDR1 LNHDA, CDR2 SQIVND (reference sequence). V was clipped by 8 bases and J by 1 base, with 5 bases between them. This CDR3 region has 11 residues. The CDR3 here is CASPKNTEAFF. The CDR3 DNA sequence: TGTGCCAGTCCAAAGAACACTGAAGCTTTCTTT.

This chain joins TRBV12-3 or TRBV12-4 and TRBJ1-2; 10 positions agree with TRBD1. CDR3 size: 13 residues. V shed 3 bases and J 8 bases; nucleotides not matched to a gene: 3. For the CDR3, the DNA is TGTGCCAGCAGTTTTAGGACAGGGGGAGGCTACACCTTC. This sequence encodes CASSFRTGGGYTF.

In this sample, this clonotype turned up a few times. The rearrangement joins TRBV2 to TRBJ2-1, with TRBD2 matching over 10 bases. The CDR3 extends over 15 amino acids. Germline loops: CDR1 SNHLY, CDR2 FYNNEI. Losses at the gene ends were 7 bases for V and 3 bases for J; bases not matched to a gene: 6. The CDR3 sequence is CASIPGTSVYNEQFF. CDR3 in DNA: TGTGCCAGCATCCCCGGGACTAGCGTCTACAATGAGCAGTTCTTC.

The J gene is TRBJ2-7, the V gene TRBV12-5; tentative D call: TRBD2 (5 bases). The germline V gene encodes CDR1 LGHNT and CDR2 FRNRAP. The CDR3 has 15 residues. The V end was cut by 5 bases, the J end by 3 bases, with 17 bases between. Here the CDR3 DNA reads TGTGCTAGTGGTCCTCATCCTATTGAGGGCTACGAGCAGTACTTC. This translates into CASGPHPIEGYEQYF.

V and J are TRBV12-3 or TRBV12-4 and TRBJ2-5; D not resolved. Trimming left V 7 bases short and J 2 bases short, with 17 bases between. The CDR3 length is 15 residues. This CDR3 is CASTEQWGFQETQYF. In DNA form, the CDR3 reads TGTGCCAGCACGGAGCAGTGGGGTTTTCAAGAGACCCAGTACTTC.

This clonotype has only a few counts. The chain links TRBV19 to TRBJ1-1, with D unresolved. Trimming left V 1 base short and J 4 bases short, with 4 bases between. This CDR3 is built from 12 residues. Germline V gene sequence: CDR1 LNHDA, CDR2 SQIVND (reference sequence). The CDR3 DNA is TGTGCCAGTAGTATAGGGACCACTGAAGCTTTCTTT. Translated: CASSIGTTEAFF.

This clonotype was detected many times. The J gene is TRBJ1-5, the V gene TRBV12-3 or TRBV12-4; maybe TRBD1 (5 bases). The V and J ends lost 6 bases and 2 bases respectively, with 8 bases between them. The CDR3 is 13 residues long. CDR3 loop: CASSPRGNQPQHF. The CDR3 DNA reads TGTGCCAGCAGCCCCAGGGGCAATCAGCCCCAGCATTTT.

This clonotype was observed a few times. The V and J genes are TRBV20-1 and TRBJ2-5; no clear D gene. The germline V gene has CDR1 DFQATT and CDR2 SNEGSKA (reference sequence). The V and J ends lost 0 bases and 1 base respectively, with 6 bases between them. This CDR3 region has 13 residues. This CDR3 reads CSARDRAQETQYF. The CDR3 DNA sequence: TGCAGTGCTAGAGACCGGGCCCAAGAGACCCAGTACTTC.

This chain links TRBV24-1 with TRBJ1-2, with a tentative D call TRBD1 (6 bases). The germline V and J ends were trimmed by 3 bases and 8 bases, with 18 bases remaining between them. Germline CDR1 and CDR2: KGHDR and SFDVKD. The length of the CDR3 is 15 residues. The CDR3 sequence: CATSDPAGPGVGYTF. In DNA form, the CDR3 reads TGTGCCACCAGTGATCCGGCAGGGCCAGGGGTCGGCTACACCTTC.

This clonotype appeared a few times. V is TRBV5-1 and J is TRBJ1-2; 8 nucleotides match TRBD1. V dropped 8 bases and J dropped 5; count of bases not matched to a gene: 11. The length of the CDR3 is 14 residues. The germline gives CDR1 SGHRS, CDR2 YFSETQ. The DNA of the CDR3 is TGCGCCAGTACTCCGGGACAGGATCAGTATGGCTACACCTTC. Its translation: CASTPGQDQYGYTF.

The J gene is TRBJ2-7, the V gene TRBV9; unclear D gene. This CDR3 spans 13 amino acids. Germline loops: CDR1 SGDLS, CDR2 YYNGEE. V gave up 0 bases and J gave up 3 bases, with 7 bases separating them. This CDR3 reads CASSVDLGYEQYF. Written as DNA, the CDR3 is TGTGCCAGCAGCGTAGACCTGGGCTACGAGCAGTACTTC.

This clonotype appeared a few times. The rearrangement uses TRBV5-1 and TRBJ2-7; D is perhaps TRBD1 (6 bases). Germline V lookup: CDR1 SGHRS, CDR2 YFSETQ. The CDR3 length is 14 residues. V dropped 2 bases and J dropped 3 bases, with 12 bases sitting between them. The CDR3: CASSLQGIVYEQYF. The DNA for the CDR3 is TGCGCCAGCAGCTTACAGGGAATCGTCTACGAGCAGTACTTC.

This clonotype was picked up a small number of times. The chain joins TRBV24-1 to TRBJ2-2; a weak D match, TRBD2 (5 bases). There are 12 residues in the CDR3. Germline V gives CDR1 KGHDR, CDR2 SFDVKD. V shed 5 bases and J shed 7 bases, with 7 bases lying between them. The CDR3 nucleotides are TGTGCCACCAGTGGCGGGTACGGGGAGCTGTTTTTT. Protein product: CATSGGYGELFF.